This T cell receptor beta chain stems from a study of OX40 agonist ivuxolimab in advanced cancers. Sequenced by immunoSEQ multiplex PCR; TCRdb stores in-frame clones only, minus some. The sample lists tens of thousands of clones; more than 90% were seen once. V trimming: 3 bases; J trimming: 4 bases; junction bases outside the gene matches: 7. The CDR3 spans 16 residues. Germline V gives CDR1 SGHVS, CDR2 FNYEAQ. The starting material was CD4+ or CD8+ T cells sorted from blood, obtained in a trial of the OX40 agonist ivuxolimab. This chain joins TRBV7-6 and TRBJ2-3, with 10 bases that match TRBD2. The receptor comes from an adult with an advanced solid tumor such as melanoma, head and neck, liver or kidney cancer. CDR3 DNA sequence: TGTGCCAGCAGCTTGGTAGCGGGGGGTCCCCCAGATACGCAGTATTTT. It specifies CASSLVAGGPPDTQYF.